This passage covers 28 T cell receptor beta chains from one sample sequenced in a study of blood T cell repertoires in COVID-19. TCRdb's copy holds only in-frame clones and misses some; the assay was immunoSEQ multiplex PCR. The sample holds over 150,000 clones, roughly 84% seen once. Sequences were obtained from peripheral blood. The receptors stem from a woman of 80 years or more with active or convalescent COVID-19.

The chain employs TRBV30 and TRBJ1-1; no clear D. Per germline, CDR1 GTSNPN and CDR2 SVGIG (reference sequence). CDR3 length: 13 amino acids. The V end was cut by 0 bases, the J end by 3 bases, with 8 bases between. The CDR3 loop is CAWSVREDTEAFF. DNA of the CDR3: TGTGCCTGGAGTGTAAGGGAGGACACTGAAGCTTTCTTT.

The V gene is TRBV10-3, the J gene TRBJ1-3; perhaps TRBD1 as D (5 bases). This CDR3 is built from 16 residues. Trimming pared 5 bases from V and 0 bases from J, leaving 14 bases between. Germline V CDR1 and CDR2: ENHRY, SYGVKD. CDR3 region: CAISFQPGGSGNTIYF. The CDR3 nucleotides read TGTGCCATCAGTTTCCAACCGGGGGGCTCTGGAAACACCATATATTTT.

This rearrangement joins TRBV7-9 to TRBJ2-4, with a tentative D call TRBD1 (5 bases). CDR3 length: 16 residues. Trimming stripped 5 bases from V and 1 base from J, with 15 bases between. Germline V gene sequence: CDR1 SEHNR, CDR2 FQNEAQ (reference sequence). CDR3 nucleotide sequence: TGTGCCAGCAGCCCAGCCCAAGGGGTGGCCAAAAACATTCAGTACTTC. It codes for CASSPAQGVAKNIQYF. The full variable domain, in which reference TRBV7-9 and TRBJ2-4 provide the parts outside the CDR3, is DTGVSQNPRHKITKRGQNVTFRCDPISEHNRLYWYRQTLGQGPEFLTYFQNEAQLEKSRLLSDRFSAERPKGSFSTLEIQRTEQGDSAMYLCASSPAQGVAKNIQYFGAGTRLSVL.

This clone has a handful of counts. DNA for the CDR3: TGTGCCAGCAGCTTATCGCGGGGGGGGAACTATGGCTACACCTTC. It yields the protein CASSLSRGGNYGYTF. The chain is built from TRBV11-2 and TRBJ1-2, with D maybe TRBD1 (5 bases). The germline V gene has CDR1 SGHAT and CDR2 FQNNGV. CDR3 size: 15 residues. Deletions cut 2 bases from V and 2 bases from J, with 12 bases between.

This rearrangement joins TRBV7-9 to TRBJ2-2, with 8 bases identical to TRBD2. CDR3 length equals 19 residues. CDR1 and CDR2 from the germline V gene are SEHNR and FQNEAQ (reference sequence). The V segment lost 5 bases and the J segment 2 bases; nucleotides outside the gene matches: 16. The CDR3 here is CASSPRGPGGPVNTGELFF. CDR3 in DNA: TGTGCCAGCAGCCCCCGGGGACCGGGAGGGCCTGTAAACACCGGGGAGCTGTTTTTT.

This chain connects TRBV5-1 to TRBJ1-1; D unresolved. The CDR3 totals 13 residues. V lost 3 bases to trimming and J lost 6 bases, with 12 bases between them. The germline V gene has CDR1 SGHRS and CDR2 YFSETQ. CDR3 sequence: CASSSGQRAEAFF. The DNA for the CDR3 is TGCGCCAGCAGCTCGGGCCAGAGGGCTGAAGCTTTCTTT.

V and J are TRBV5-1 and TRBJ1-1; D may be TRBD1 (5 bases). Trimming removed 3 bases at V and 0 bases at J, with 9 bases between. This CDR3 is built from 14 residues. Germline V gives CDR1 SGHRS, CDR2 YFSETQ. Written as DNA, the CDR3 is TGCGCCAGCAGCTCGACAGACTTGAACACTGAAGCTTTCTTT. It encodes CASSSTDLNTEAFF.

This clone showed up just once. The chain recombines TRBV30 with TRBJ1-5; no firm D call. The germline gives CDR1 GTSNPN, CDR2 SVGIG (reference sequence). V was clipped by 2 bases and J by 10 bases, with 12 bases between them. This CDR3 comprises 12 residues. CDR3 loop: CAWSIQYEPQHF. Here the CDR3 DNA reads TGTGCCTGGAGTATCCAGTATGAACCCCAGCATTTT.

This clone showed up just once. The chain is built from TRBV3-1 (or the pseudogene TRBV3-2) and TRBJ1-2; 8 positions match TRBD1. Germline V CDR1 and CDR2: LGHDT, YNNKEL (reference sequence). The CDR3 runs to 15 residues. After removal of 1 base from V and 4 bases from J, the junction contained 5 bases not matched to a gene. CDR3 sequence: CASSQGTGLGYGYTF. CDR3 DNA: TGTGCCAGCAGCCAAGGGACAGGGCTCGGCTATGGCTACACCTTC.

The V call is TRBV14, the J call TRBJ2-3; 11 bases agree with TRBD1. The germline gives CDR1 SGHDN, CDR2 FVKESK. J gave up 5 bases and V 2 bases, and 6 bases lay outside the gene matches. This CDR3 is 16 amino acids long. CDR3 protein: CASSQLGQGAIDTQYF. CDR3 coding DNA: TGTGCCAGCAGCCAACTCGGACAGGGGGCAATAGATACGCAGTATTTT.

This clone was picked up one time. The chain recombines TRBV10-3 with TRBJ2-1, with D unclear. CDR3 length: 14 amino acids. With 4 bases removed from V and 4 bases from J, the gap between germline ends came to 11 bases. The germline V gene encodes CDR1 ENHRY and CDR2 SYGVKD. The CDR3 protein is CAISAPSDYNEQFF. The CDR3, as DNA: TGTGCCATCAGTGCCCCGAGCGATTACAATGAGCAGTTCTTC.

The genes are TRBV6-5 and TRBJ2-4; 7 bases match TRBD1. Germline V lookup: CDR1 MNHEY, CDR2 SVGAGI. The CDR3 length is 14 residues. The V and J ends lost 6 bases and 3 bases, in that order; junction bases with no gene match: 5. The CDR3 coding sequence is TGTGCCAGCAGAGGGGACAGCTACAAAAACATTCAGTACTTC. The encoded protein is CASRGDSYKNIQYF.

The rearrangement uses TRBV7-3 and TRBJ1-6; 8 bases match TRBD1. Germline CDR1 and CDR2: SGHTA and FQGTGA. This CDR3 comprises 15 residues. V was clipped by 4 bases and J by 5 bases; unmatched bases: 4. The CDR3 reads CASSSTGANNSPLHF. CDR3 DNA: TGTGCCAGCAGCTCGACAGGGGCCAATAATTCACCCCTCCACTTT.

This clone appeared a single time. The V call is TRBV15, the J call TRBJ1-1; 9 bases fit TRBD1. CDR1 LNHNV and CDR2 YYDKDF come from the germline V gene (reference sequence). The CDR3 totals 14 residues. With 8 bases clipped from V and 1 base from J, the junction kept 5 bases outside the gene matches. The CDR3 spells CATATGGTNTEAFF. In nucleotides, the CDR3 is TGTGCCACCGCTACAGGGGGCACGAACACTGAAGCTTTCTTT.

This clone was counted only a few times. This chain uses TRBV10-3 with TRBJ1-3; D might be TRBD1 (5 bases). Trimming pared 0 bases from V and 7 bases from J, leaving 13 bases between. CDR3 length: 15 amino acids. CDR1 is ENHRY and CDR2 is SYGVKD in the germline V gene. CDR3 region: CAISESGGYENTIYF. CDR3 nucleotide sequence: TGTGCCATCAGTGAGTCGGGGGGGTATGAGAACACCATATATTTT.

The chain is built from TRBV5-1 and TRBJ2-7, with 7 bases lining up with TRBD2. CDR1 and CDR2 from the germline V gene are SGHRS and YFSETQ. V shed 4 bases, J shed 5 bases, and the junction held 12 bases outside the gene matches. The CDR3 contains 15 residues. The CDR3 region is CASSPSGREYDEQYF. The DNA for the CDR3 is TGCGCCAGCAGCCCGTCCGGGCGGGAGTACGACGAGCAGTACTTC.

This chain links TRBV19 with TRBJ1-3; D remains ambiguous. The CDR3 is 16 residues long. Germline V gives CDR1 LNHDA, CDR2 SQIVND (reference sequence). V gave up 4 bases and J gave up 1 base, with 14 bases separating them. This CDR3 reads CASSTHFRGSGNTIYF. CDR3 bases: TGTGCCAGTAGTACCCACTTCCGCGGGTCTGGAAACACCATATATTTT. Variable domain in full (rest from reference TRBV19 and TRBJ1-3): DGGITQSPKYLFRKEGQNVTLSCEQNLNHDAMYWYRQDPGQGLRLIYYSQIVNDFQKGDIAEGYSVSREKKESFPLTVTSAQKNPTAFYLCASSTHFRGSGNTIYFGEGSWLTVV.

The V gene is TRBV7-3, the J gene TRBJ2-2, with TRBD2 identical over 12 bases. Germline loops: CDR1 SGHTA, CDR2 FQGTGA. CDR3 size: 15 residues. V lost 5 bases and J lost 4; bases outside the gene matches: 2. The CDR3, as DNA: TGTGCCAGCAGCGAGACTAGCGGGAGCACCGGGGAGCTGTTTTTT. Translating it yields CASSETSGSTGELFF.

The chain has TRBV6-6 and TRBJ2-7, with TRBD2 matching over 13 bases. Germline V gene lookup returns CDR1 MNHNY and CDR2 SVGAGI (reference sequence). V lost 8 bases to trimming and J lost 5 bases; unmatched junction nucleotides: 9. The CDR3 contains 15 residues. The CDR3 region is CASFAGLAGEHEQYF. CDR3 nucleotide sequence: TGTGCCAGCTTTGCTGGACTAGCGGGAGAGCACGAGCAGTACTTC.

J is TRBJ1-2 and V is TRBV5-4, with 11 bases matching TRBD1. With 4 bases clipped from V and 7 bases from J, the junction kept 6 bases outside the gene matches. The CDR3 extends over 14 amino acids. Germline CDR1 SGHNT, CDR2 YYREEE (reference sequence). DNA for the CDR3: TGTGCCAGCAGCGGCGGACAGGGGGCGCGTGGCTACACCTTC. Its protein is CASSGGQGARGYTF.

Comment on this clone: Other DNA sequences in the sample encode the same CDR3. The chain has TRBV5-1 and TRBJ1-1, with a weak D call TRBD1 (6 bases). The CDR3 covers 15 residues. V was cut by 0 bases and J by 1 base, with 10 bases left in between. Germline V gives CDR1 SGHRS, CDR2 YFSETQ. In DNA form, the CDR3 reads TGCGCCAGCAGCTTGGACAGGGCAGGGAACACTGAAGCTTTCTTT. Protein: CASSLDRAGNTEAFF.

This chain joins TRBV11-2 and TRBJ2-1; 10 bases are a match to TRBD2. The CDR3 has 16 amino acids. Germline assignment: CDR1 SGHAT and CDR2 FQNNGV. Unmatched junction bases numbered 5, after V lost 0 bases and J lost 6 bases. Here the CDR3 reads CASSLDRLAGVNEQFF. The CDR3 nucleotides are TGTGCCAGCAGCTTAGATCGTCTAGCGGGAGTCAATGAGCAGTTCTTC.

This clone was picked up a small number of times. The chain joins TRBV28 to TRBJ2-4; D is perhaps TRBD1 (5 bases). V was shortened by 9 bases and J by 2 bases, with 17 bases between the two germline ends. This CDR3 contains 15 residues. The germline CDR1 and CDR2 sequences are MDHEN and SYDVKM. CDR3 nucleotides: TGTGCCAGTACCTACAGGCAGGGCCCCAAAAACATTCAGTACTTC. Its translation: CASTYRQGPKNIQYF.

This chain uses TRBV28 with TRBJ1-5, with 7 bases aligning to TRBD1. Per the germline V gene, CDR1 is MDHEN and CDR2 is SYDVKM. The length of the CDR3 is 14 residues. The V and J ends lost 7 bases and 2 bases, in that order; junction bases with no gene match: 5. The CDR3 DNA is TGTGCCAGCACCGCAGACAGGGGCAATCAGCCCCAGCATTTT. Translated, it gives CASTADRGNQPQHF.

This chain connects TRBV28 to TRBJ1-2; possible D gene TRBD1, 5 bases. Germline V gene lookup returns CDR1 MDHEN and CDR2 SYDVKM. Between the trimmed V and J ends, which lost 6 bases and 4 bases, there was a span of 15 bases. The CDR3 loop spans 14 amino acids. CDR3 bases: TGTGCCAGCAGGCGCGGGGGGGACGGCTATGGCTACACCTTC. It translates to CASRRGGDGYGYTF.

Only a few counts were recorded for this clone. CDR3: CASSLGAGRTYGYTF. Here the CDR3 DNA reads TGTGCCAGCAGCTTGGGTGCGGGACGCACCTATGGCTACACCTTC. This chain joins TRBV5-6 and TRBJ1-2; TRBD1 might be the D (5 bases). CDR1 SGHDT and CDR2 YYEEEE come from the germline V gene. The CDR3 sequence is 15 residues long. V dropped 0 bases and J dropped 4 bases, with 13 bases sitting between them.

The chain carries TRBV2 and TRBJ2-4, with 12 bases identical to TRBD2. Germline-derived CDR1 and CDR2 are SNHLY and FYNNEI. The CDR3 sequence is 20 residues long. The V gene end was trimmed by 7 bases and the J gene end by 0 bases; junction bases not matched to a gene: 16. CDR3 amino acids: CASTGLAGPKSPLAKNIQYF. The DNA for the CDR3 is TGTGCCAGCACCGGACTAGCGGGGCCAAAATCACCGCTAGCCAAAAACATTCAGTACTTC.

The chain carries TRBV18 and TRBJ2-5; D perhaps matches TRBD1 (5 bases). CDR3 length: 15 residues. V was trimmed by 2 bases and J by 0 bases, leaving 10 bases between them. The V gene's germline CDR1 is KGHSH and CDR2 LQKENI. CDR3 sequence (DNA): TGTGCCAGCTCACCAGAGGCAGGGTACCAAGAGACCCAGTACTTC. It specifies CASSPEAGYQETQYF. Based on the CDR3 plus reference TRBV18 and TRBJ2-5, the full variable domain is NAGVMQNPRHLVRRRGQEARLRCSPMKGHSHVYWYRQLPEEGLKFMVYLQKENIIDESGMPKERFSAEFPKEGPSILRIQQVVRGDSAAYFCASSPEAGYQETQYFGPGTRLLVL.